This TCR beta chain was identified in a study of blood T cells in healthy people across ages. This clonotype has at least ten counts. Together with a sample-barcoded 5' primer, a J-beta primer mix was included in a second PCR lasting about 6 to 12 cycles. TCRdb processed the 5' RACE reads anew with MiXCR; each CDR3 protein has one entry. This sample yields hundreds of thousands of distinct CDR3 sequences, of which roughly 32% are seen a single time; 15% belongs to the top ten. The source is a woman aged 80 or over in good health. Sequenced sample: blood.

This CDR3 is CASSRSSGGGTDTQYF. Written as DNA, the CDR3 is TGTGCCAGCAGTCGGTCTAGCGGGGGTGGAACAGATACGCAGTATTTT. The rearrangement uses TRBV6-1 and TRBJ2-3; 10 nucleotides match TRBD2. The CDR3 extends over 16 amino acids. After removal of 5 bases from V and 3 bases from J, the junction contained 8 bases not matched to a gene. The germline gives CDR1 MNHNS, CDR2 SASEGT.